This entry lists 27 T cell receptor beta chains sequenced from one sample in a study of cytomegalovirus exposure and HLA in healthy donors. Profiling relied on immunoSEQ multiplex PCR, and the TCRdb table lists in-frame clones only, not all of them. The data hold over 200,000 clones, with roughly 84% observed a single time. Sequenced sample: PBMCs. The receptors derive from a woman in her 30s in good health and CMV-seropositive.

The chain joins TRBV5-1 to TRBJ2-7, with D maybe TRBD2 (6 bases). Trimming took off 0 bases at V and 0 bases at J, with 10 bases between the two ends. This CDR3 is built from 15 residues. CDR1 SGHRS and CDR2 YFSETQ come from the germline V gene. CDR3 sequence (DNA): TGCGCCAGCAGCTTGGACCGCGGGAACTCCTACGAGCAGTACTTC. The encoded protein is CASSLDRGNSYEQYF.

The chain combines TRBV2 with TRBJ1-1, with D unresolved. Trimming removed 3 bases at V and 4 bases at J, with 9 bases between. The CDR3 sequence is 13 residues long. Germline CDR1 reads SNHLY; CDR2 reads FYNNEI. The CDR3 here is CASSDGWGTEAFF. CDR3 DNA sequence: TGTGCCAGCAGTGATGGCTGGGGCACTGAAGCTTTCTTT.

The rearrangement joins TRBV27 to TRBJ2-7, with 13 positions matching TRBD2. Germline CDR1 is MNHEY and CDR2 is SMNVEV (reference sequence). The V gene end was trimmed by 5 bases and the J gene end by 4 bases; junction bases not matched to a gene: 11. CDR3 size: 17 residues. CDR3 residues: CASSIPGTSGTFYEQYF. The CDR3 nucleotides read TGTGCCAGCAGTATACCCGGGACTAGCGGGACCTTTTACGAGCAGTACTTC.

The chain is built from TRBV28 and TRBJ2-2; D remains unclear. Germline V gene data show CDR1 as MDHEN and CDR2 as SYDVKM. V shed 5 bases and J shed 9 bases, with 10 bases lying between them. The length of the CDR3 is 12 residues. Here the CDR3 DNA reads TGTGCCAGCAGTCCAAATGGGAGGGAGCTGTTTTTT. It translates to CASSPNGRELFF.

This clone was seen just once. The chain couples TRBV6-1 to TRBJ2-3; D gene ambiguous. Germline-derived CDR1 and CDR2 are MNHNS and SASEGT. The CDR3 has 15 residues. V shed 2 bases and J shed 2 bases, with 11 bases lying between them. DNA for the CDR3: TGTGCCAGCAGTGAAAGTGGGGTTATCACAGATACGCAGTATTTT. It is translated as CASSESGVITDTQYF.

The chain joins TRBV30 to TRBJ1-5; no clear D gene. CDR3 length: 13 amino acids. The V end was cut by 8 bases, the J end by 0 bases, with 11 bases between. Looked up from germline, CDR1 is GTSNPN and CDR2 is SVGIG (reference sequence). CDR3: CAAAADSNQPQHF. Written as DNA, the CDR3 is TGTGCCGCGGCAGCGGATAGCAATCAGCCCCAGCATTTT.

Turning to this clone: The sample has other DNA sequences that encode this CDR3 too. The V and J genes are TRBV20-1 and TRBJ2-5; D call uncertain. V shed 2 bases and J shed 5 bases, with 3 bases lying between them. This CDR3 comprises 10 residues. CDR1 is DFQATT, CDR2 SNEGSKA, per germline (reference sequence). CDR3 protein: CSARRETQYF. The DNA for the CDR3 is TGCAGTGCTAGACGGGAGACCCAGTACTTC.

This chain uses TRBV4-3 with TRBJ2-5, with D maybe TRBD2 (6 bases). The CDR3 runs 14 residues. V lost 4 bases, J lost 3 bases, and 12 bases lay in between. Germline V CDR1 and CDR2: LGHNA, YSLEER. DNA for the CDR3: TGCGCCAGCAGCCCGGGACTGGTAAAAGAGACCCAGTACTTC. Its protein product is CASSPGLVKETQYF.

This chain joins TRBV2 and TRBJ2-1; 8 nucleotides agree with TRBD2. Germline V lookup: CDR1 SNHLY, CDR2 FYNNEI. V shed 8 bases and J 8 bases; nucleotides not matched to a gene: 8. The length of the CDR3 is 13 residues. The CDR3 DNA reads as TGTGCCAGCCCCGGACTAGCTTCGGATGAGCAGTTCTTC. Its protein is CASPGLASDEQFF.

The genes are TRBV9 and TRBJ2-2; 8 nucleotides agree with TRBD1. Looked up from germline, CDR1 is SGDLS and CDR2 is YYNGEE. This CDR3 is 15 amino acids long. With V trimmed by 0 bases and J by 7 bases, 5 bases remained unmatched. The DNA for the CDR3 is TGTGCCAGCAGCGTAGTTCAGGGGGCGAACGGGGAGCTGTTTTTT. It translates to CASSVVQGANGELFF.

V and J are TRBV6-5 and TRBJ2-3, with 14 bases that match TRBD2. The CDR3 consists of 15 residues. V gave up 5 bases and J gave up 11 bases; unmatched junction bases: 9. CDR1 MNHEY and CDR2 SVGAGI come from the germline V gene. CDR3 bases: TGTGCCAGCAGTAAACCGACTAGCGGGAGGGCCCGGCAGTATTTT. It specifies CASSKPTSGRARQYF.

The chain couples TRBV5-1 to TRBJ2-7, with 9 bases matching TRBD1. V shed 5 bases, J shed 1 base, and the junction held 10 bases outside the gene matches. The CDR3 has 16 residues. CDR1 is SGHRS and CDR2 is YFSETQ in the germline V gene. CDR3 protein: CASSRGGQGTSYEQYF. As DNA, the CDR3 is TGCGCCAGCAGTCGAGGAGGACAGGGGACATCCTACGAGCAGTACTTC.

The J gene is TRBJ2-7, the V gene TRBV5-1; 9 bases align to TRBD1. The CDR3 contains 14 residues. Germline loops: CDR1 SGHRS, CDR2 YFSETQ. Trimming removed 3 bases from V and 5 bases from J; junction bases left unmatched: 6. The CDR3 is CASSWGTGNDEQYF. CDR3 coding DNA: TGCGCCAGCAGCTGGGGGACAGGGAACGACGAGCAGTACTTC.

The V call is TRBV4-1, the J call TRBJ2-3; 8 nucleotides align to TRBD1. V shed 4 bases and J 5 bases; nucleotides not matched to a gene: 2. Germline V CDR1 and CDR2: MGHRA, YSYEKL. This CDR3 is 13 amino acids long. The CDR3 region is CASSRDRLDTQYF. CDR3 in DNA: TGCGCCAGCAGCCGGGACAGGTTAGATACGCAGTATTTT.

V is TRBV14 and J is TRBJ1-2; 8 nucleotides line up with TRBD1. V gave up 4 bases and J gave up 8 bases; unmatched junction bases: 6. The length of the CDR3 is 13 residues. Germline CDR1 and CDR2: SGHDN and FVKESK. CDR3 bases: TGTGCCAGCAGCCTAGGACAGGGCGGAGGCTACACCTTC. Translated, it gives CASSLGQGGGYTF.

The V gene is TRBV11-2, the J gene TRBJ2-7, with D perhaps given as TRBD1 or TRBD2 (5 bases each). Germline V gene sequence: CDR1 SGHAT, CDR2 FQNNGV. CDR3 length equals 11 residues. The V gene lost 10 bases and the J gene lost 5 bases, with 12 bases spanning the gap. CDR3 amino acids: CATWSGHEQYF. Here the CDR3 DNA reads TGTGCCACCTGGTCGGGGCACGAGCAGTACTTC.

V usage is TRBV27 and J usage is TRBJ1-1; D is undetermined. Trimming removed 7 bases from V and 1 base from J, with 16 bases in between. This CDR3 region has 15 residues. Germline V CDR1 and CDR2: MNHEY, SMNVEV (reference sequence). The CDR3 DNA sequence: TGTGCCAGCAAAGTTGTGGGAGTTTCGAACACTGAAGCTTTCTTT. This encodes CASKVVGVSNTEAFF.

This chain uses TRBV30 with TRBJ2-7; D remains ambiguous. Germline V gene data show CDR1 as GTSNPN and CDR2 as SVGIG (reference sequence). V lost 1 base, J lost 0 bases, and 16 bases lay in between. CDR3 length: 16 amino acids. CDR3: CAWSDPWGLSSYEQYF. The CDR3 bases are TGTGCCTGGAGTGACCCGTGGGGTCTTAGCTCCTACGAGCAGTACTTC.

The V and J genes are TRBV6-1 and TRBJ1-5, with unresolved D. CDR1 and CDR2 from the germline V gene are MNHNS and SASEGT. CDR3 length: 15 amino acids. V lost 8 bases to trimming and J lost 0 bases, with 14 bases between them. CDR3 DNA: TGTGCCAGCCGGCCGGTGGCTAATAGCAATCAGCCCCAGCATTTT. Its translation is CASRPVANSNQPQHF.

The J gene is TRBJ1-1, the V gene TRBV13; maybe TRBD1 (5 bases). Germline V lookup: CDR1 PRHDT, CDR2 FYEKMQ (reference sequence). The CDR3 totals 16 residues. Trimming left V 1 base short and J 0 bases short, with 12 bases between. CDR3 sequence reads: CASSLDGGSMNTEAFF. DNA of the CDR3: TGTGCCAGCAGCTTAGATGGGGGAAGCATGAACACTGAAGCTTTCTTT.

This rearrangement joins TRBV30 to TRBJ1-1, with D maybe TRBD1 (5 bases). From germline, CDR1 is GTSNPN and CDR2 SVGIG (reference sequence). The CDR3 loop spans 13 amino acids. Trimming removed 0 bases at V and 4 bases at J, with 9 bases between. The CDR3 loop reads CAWSVGGTTEAFF. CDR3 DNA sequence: TGTGCCTGGAGTGTTGGGGGAACCACTGAAGCTTTCTTT.

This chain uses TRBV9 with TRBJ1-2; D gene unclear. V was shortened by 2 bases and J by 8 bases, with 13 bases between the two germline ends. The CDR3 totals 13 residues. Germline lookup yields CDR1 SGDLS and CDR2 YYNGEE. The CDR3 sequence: CASSVNKVGGYTF. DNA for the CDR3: TGTGCCAGCAGCGTTAACAAGGTGGGGGGCTACACCTTC.

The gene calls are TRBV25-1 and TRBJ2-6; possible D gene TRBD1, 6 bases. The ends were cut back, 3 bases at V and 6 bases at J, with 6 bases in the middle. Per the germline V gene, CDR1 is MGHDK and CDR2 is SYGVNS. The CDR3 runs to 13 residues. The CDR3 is CASSEGAANVLTF. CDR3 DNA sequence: TGTGCCAGCAGTGAGGGGGCGGCCAACGTCCTGACTTTC.

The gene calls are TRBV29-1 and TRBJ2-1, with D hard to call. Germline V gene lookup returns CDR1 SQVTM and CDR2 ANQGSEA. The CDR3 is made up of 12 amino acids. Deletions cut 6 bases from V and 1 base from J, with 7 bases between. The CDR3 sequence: CSVGISYNEQFF. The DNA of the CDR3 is TGCAGCGTCGGTATATCCTACAATGAGCAGTTCTTC.

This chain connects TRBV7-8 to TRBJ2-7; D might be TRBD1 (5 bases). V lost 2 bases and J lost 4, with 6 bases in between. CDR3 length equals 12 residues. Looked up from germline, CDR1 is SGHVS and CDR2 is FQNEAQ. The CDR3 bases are TGTGCCAGCAGCTTAACAGGATACGAGCAGTACTTC. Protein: CASSLTGYEQYF.

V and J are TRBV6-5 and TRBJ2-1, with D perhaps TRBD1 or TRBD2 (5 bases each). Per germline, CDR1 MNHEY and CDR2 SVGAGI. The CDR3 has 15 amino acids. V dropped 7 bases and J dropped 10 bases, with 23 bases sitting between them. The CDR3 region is CASIHQRGSDREQFF. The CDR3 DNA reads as TGTGCCAGCATTCACCAGAGGGGTTCTGACCGGGAGCAGTTCTTC.

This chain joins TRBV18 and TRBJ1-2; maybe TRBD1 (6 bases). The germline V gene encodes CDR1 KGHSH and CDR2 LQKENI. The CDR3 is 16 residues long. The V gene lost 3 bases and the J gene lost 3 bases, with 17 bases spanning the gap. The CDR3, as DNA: TGTGCCAGCTCACCCCTAACCCGGGGGCTGGACTATGGCTACACCTTC. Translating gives CASSPLTRGLDYGYTF.